Shown below are 16 T cell receptor beta chains from a single sample sequenced in a study of cytomegalovirus exposure and HLA in healthy donors. Primers: 60 Vbeta forward and 13 Jbeta reverse. Assay used: immunoSEQ multiplex PCR; TCRdb lists only in-frame clones, some missing. In the table there are under 250,000 clones, approximately 81% of which are singletons. Sequencing used PBMCs. These receptors came from a human donor in good health.

This clone occurred once. J is TRBJ2-1 and V is TRBV11-3; no reliable D call. Germline V gives CDR1 SGHNT, CDR2 YENEEA. The CDR3 contains 17 residues. Trimming took off 1 base at V and 1 base at J, with 14 bases between the two ends. CDR3 in amino acids: CASSLGSVGLSYNEQFF. The DNA of the CDR3 is TGTGCCAGCAGCTTAGGTTCTGTGGGCTTATCCTACAATGAGCAGTTCTTC.

The CDR3 sequence: CASKERRVQETQYF. CDR3 in DNA: TGTGCCAGCAAAGAGCGGCGTGTACAAGAGACCCAGTACTTC. The chain employs TRBV28 and TRBJ2-5, with D perhaps TRBD2 (5 bases). Between the trimmed V and J ends, which lost 7 bases and 2 bases, there was a span of 14 bases. The CDR3 runs to 14 residues. The V gene's germline CDR1 is MDHEN and CDR2 SYDVKM.

The CDR3 loop reads CASTLAGGAGANVLTF. CDR3 coding DNA: TGTGCCAGCACACTAGCGGGAGGGGCTGGGGCCAACGTCCTGACTTTC. The chain is built from TRBV9 and TRBJ2-6; TRBD2 agrees at 13 bases. The CDR3 contains 16 residues. Germline V CDR1 and CDR2: SGDLS, YYNGEE. V gave up 6 bases and J gave up 2 bases; unmatched junction bases: 2.

This sequence joins TRBV4-1 and TRBJ2-1; 12 bases line up with TRBD2. There are 16 residues in the CDR3. Germline V gives CDR1 MGHRA, CDR2 YSYEKL. The V and J ends lost 3 bases and 9 bases, in that order; junction bases with no gene match: 9. CDR3 nucleotide sequence: TGCGCCAGCAGCCAGGACGCTAGCGGGAGGGCAGGTGAGCAGTTCTTC. Translated, it gives CASSQDASGRAGEQFF.

This clone was seen a few times. The V gene is TRBV7-2, the J gene TRBJ2-7, with a weak D call TRBD1 (5 bases). Germline assignment: CDR1 SGHTA and CDR2 FQGNSA. CDR3 length: 11 residues. V gave up 5 bases and J gave up 5 bases, with 7 bases separating them. The CDR3 protein is CASSLRDEQYF. CDR3 in DNA: TGTGCCAGCAGCCTCAGGGACGAGCAGTACTTC.

A single count supports this clone. V is TRBV18 and J is TRBJ2-7, with a tentative D call TRBD2 (6 bases). Germline lookup yields CDR1 KGHSH and CDR2 LQKENI. The V end lost 2 bases, the J end lost 0 bases, and 11 bases lay between the germline ends. This CDR3 spans 15 amino acids. CDR3 in DNA: TGTGCCAGCTCACCAGAGTTCGGGGGCTCCTACGAGCAGTACTTC. This translates into CASSPEFGGSYEQYF.

The genes are TRBV5-4 and TRBJ2-1, with 12 nucleotides matching TRBD2. V lost 4 bases and J lost 2; bases outside the gene matches: 1. This CDR3 spans 15 amino acids. Germline V lookup: CDR1 SGHNT, CDR2 YYREEE (reference sequence). The CDR3, as DNA: TGTGCCAGCAGCAGGACTAGCGGGGCCTACAATGAGCAGTTCTTC. It codes for CASSRTSGAYNEQFF. Complete variable domain (other parts from reference TRBV5-4 and TRBJ2-1): ETGVTQSPTHLIKTRGQQVTLRCSSQSGHNTVSWYQQALGQGPQFIFQYYREEENGRGNFPPRFSGLQFPNYSSELNVNALELDDSALYLCASSRTSGAYNEQFFGPGTRLTVL.

The J gene is TRBJ1-1, the V gene TRBV7-9; D not resolved. Trimming left V 4 bases short and J 6 bases short, with 12 bases between. The germline V gene encodes CDR1 SEHNR and CDR2 FQNEAQ (reference sequence). This CDR3 contains 13 residues. The chain's CDR3 is CASSSRSGSEAFF. The CDR3 DNA sequence: TGTGCCAGCAGCTCCCGGTCCGGGTCTGAAGCTTTCTTT.

This chain joins TRBV6-1 and TRBJ1-1, with 8 bases identical to TRBD1. With V trimmed by 9 bases and J by 0 bases, 6 bases remained unmatched. Germline V gene lookup returns CDR1 MNHNS and CDR2 SASEGT. There are 14 residues in the CDR3. The CDR3 loop reads CASTTGVVNTEAFF. The CDR3 bases are TGTGCCAGTACGACAGGGGTTGTGAACACTGAAGCTTTCTTT.

The chain joins TRBV5-6 to TRBJ2-7; TRBD2 is a possible D gene (6 bases). This CDR3 spans 15 amino acids. In germline, CDR1 is SGHDT, CDR2 YYEEEE. V was trimmed by 2 bases and J by 2 bases, leaving 14 bases between them. The CDR3 loop reads CASSFLSGTPYEQYF. The CDR3 DNA reads as TGTGCCAGCAGCTTCCTTAGCGGTACCCCCTACGAGCAGTACTTC.

The CDR3 region has the DNA TGTGCCAGCAGTGTTCGAGTTCCCTCCTACGAGCAGTACTTC. Translating gives CASSVRVPSYEQYF. The V call is TRBV25-1, the J call TRBJ2-7, with D unresolved. The CDR3 is made up of 14 amino acids. The germline V and J ends were trimmed by 4 bases and 0 bases, with 10 bases remaining between them. The germline V gene encodes CDR1 MGHDK and CDR2 SYGVNS.

The genes are TRBV5-6 and TRBJ2-1; tentatively, D is TRBD2 (6 bases). Germline V CDR1 and CDR2: SGHDT, YYEEEE. Trimming pared 0 bases from V and 0 bases from J, leaving 13 bases between. This CDR3 is 17 amino acids long. CDR3 loop: CASSLVARGSSYNEQFF. As DNA, the CDR3 is TGTGCCAGCAGCTTGGTGGCGCGGGGAAGCTCCTACAATGAGCAGTTCTTC. Complete variable domain (other parts from reference TRBV5-6 and TRBJ2-1): DAGVTQSPTHLIKTRGQQVTLRCSPKSGHDTVSWYQQALGQGPQFIFQYYEEEERQRGNFPDRFSGHQFPNYSSELNVNALLLGDSALYLCASSLVARGSSYNEQFFGPGTRLTVL.

V usage is TRBV29-1 and J usage is TRBJ1-5; 8 positions match TRBD1. The CDR3 totals 14 residues. The V and J ends lost 4 bases and 2 bases, in that order; junction bases with no gene match: 4. CDR1 and CDR2 from the germline V gene are SQVTM and ANQGSEA. CDR3 sequence (DNA): TGCAGCGTTGCACAGGGGGGTCGCAATCAGCCCCAGCATTTT. Its protein is CSVAQGGRNQPQHF.

This clone was picked up a small number of times. The same CDR3 arises from other DNA sequences in this sample as well. This rearrangement joins TRBV30 to TRBJ1-5; 8 positions agree with TRBD1. The germline V gene has CDR1 GTSNPN and CDR2 SVGIG (reference sequence). The CDR3 is 14 amino acids. V lost 0 bases, J lost 7 bases, and 5 bases stayed unmatched. The CDR3 protein is CAWSVDRVGQPQHF. The CDR3, as DNA: TGTGCCTGGAGTGTGGACAGGGTGGGACAGCCCCAGCATTTT.

The V gene is TRBV4-3, the J gene TRBJ2-7; D is unresolved. There are 14 residues in the CDR3. Looked up from germline, CDR1 is LGHNA and CDR2 is YSLEER. The V end was cut by 0 bases, the J end by 2 bases, with 8 bases between. CDR3 in DNA: TGCGCCAGCAGCCAAGACTCTCGAGCCTACGAGCAGTACTTC. Residues: CASSQDSRAYEQYF.

The rearrangement joins TRBV19 to TRBJ2-3; the match to TRBD2 covers 10 bases. The CDR3 loop spans 15 amino acids. V was clipped by 5 bases and J by 11 bases; unmatched bases: 13. Germline V gene lookup returns CDR1 LNHDA and CDR2 SQIVND (reference sequence). CDR3 bases: TGTGCCAGTAGTGCCTCTAGCGGGGGAACCCGTAAGCAGTATTTT. This encodes CASSASSGGTRKQYF.